Presented here are 21 T cell receptor beta chains from one specimen sequenced in a study of blood T cell repertoires in COVID-19. TCRdb keeps only in-frame clones here, not all; method: immunoSEQ multiplex PCR. This table holds 50,000 or so clones, roughly nine tenths found once. Sequenced input: peripheral blood. These receptors were collected from a human donor in a cohort sampled during active COVID-19.

A single count supports this clone. This chain connects TRBV6-2 or TRBV6-3 to TRBJ1-1, with a possible D match to TRBD1 (6 bases). The CDR3 has 13 amino acids. V shed 6 bases and J shed 1 base, with 9 bases lying between them. Germline CDR1 is MNHEY and CDR2 is SVGEGT. The CDR3 coding sequence is TGTGCCAGCAGCCTACAGGGGAACACTGAAGCTTTCTTT. Encoded protein: CASSLQGNTEAFF.

This sequence joins TRBV6-4 and TRBJ1-1, with a tentative D call TRBD1 (5 bases). Between the trimmed V and J ends, which lost 6 bases and 3 bases, there was a span of 17 bases. This CDR3 is 15 amino acids long. The germline CDR1 and CDR2 sequences are MRHNA and SNTAGT. This CDR3 reads CASRRGPGGDTEAFF. DNA of the CDR3: TGTGCCAGCAGGAGGGGTCCCGGAGGGGACACTGAAGCTTTCTTT.

The chain uses TRBV12-3 or TRBV12-4 and TRBJ1-3; D ambiguous. V lost 10 bases to trimming and J lost 2 bases, with 12 bases between them. The CDR3 runs to 13 residues. The CDR3 loop reads CATDTRTGNTIYF. The CDR3 DNA is TGTGCCACCGATACACGAACTGGAAACACCATATATTTT.

The chain employs TRBV19 and TRBJ2-2, with D possibly TRBD1 on 5 matching bases. The germline V gene has CDR1 LNHDA and CDR2 SQIVND (reference sequence). V was cut by 10 bases and J by 3 bases, with 18 bases left in between. CDR3 length: 15 amino acids. CDR3 DNA sequence: TGTGCCACCACGCAACCCTTAGGGGACACCGGGGAGCTGTTTTTT. Its protein product is CATTQPLGDTGELFF.

The chain couples TRBV9 to TRBJ1-6, with D perhaps matching TRBD1 (6 bases). Germline lookup yields CDR1 SGDLS and CDR2 YYNGEE. Trimming removed 0 bases from V and 10 bases from J, with 11 bases in between. The CDR3 contains 14 residues. The CDR3 DNA is TGTGCCAGCAGCGTAGAACAGGGCGGCTCACCCCTCCACTTT. Protein sequence: CASSVEQGGSPLHF.

This clone was observed once. The chain recombines TRBV27 with TRBJ2-7, with 9 bases aligning to TRBD1. Germline V gives CDR1 MNHEY, CDR2 SMNVEV (reference sequence). V shed 6 bases, J shed 9 bases, and the junction held 15 bases outside the gene matches. CDR3 length: 15 residues. The DNA of the CDR3 is TGTGCCAGCAGCCCCGGGACAGGGACACTACGTGGGCAGTACTTC. Translated, it gives CASSPGTGTLRGQYF.

This clone has just a few counts. The gene calls are TRBV6-5 and TRBJ1-5, with D maybe TRBD1 (5 bases). This CDR3 region has 15 residues. The V end lost 5 bases, the J end lost 2 bases, and 13 bases lay between the germline ends. The germline CDR1 and CDR2 sequences are MNHEY and SVGAGI. This chain's CDR3 is CASSRDGRGNQPQHF. The CDR3 DNA follows: TGTGCCAGCAGTCGGGACGGGAGGGGCAATCAGCCCCAGCATTTT.

This CDR3 reads CASSPDRGSYEQYF. The CDR3 DNA sequence: TGTGCCAGCAGTCCGGACAGGGGATCCTACGAGCAGTACTTC. The genes are TRBV27 and TRBJ2-7; 9 bases are a match to TRBD1. CDR1 and CDR2 (germline): MNHEY, SMNVEV (reference sequence). The CDR3 covers 14 residues. The junction had 3 bases not matched to a gene; V was cut back by 5 bases and J by 1 base.

The V call is TRBV7-2, the J call TRBJ1-6, with a possible D match to TRBD1 (6 bases). The germline V gene encodes CDR1 SGHTA and CDR2 FQGNSA. This CDR3 region has 15 residues. Trimming took off 2 bases at V and 6 bases at J, with 11 bases between the two ends. CDR3: CASSLIGRGNSPLHF. As DNA, the CDR3 is TGTGCCAGCAGCTTAATAGGCAGGGGTAATTCACCCCTCCACTTT.

The gene calls are TRBV25-1 and TRBJ1-1; D is possibly TRBD1 (6 bases). V lost 3 bases, J lost 1 base, and 15 bases lay in between. Germline CDR1 MGHDK, CDR2 SYGVNS. CDR3 length: 16 residues. In nucleotides, the CDR3 is TGTGCCAGCAGTGACTCCCCTGGGACACCGAACACTGAAGCTTTCTTT. Its translation is CASSDSPGTPNTEAFF.

Only one count was recorded for this clone. J is TRBJ1-5 and V is TRBV6-5, with 7 bases identical to TRBD1. The CDR3 consists of 14 residues. Germline lookup yields CDR1 MNHEY and CDR2 SVGAGI. Trimming at V came to 6 bases and at J to 4 bases, leaving 6 bases not matched to a gene. DNA for the CDR3: TGTGCCAGCAGGGGGACAGAAGCAAATCAGCCCCAGCATTTT. It codes for CASRGTEANQPQHF.

The chain carries TRBV11-3 and TRBJ2-2, with a weak D call TRBD2 (6 bases). Germline V gene data show CDR1 as SGHNT and CDR2 as YENEEA. V shed 4 bases and J shed 1 base, with 13 bases lying between them. The CDR3 totals 16 residues. CDR3: CASSSRVAENTGELFF. The CDR3 region has the DNA TGTGCCAGCAGCTCTAGGGTAGCGGAGAACACCGGGGAGCTGTTTTTT.

This chain links TRBV6-5 with TRBJ1-1, with D maybe TRBD1 (5 bases). Trimming removed 5 bases from V and 0 bases from J, with 7 bases in between. This CDR3 has 13 residues. The germline CDR1 and CDR2 sequences are MNHEY and SVGAGI. The CDR3 DNA is TGTGCCAGCAGTACACAGGTGAACACTGAAGCTTTCTTT. It specifies CASSTQVNTEAFF.

The chain employs TRBV19 and TRBJ1-1; D is unclear. From germline, CDR1 is LNHDA and CDR2 SQIVND (reference sequence). V gave up 3 bases and J gave up 5 bases, with 13 bases separating them. There are 14 residues in the CDR3. CDR3 loop: CASSIDDLGTEAFF. As DNA, the CDR3 is TGTGCCAGTAGTATCGACGACTTAGGAACTGAAGCTTTCTTT.

This chain links TRBV11-3 with TRBJ2-2; no clear D. The V gene lost 5 bases and the J gene lost 4 bases, with 14 bases spanning the gap. The CDR3 sequence is 15 residues long. CDR1 is SGHNT and CDR2 is YENEEA in the germline V gene. CDR3 region: CASSPASRGTGELFF. CDR3 sequence (DNA): TGTGCCAGCAGCCCGGCGTCTCGCGGCACCGGGGAGCTGTTTTTT.

CDR3: CSVSGTSGGSTQYF. For the CDR3, the DNA is TGCAGCGTCTCCGGGACTAGCGGGGGGAGTACTCAGTACTTC. V usage is TRBV29-1 and J usage is TRBJ2-4, with TRBD2 identical over 15 bases. The CDR3 sequence is 14 residues long. From germline, CDR1 is SQVTM and CDR2 ANQGSEA. V lost 6 bases, J lost 12 bases, and 9 bases stayed unmatched.

This CDR3 reads CASSYSRGVGEQYV. CDR3 bases: TGTGCCAGCAGTTACTCGCGGGGTGTCGGCGAGCAGTACGTC. This chain connects TRBV6-2 or TRBV6-3 to TRBJ2-7, with D possibly being TRBD2 (6 bases). From germline, CDR1 is MNHEY and CDR2 SVGEGT. V was cut by 0 bases and J by 6 bases, with 12 bases left in between. The CDR3 runs to 14 residues.

The chain recombines TRBV6-5 with TRBJ1-2; 7 bases map to TRBD1. The CDR3 runs 13 residues. Germline loops: CDR1 MNHEY, CDR2 SVGAGI. V lost 6 bases to trimming and J lost 6 bases; unmatched junction nucleotides: 7. The CDR3 nucleotides read TGTGCCAGCAGGCAGGACAGGAGAAATGGCTACACCTTC. Its protein is CASRQDRRNGYTF.

The chain couples TRBV7-8 to TRBJ2-3; tentatively, D is TRBD2 (6 bases). The CDR3 is made up of 13 amino acids. V dropped 3 bases and J dropped 6 bases, with 10 bases sitting between them. The germline V gene has CDR1 SGHVS and CDR2 FQNEAQ. The CDR3 DNA is TGTGCCAGCAGCTTTCGGGACTCCGATACGCAGTATTTT. Translating gives CASSFRDSDTQYF.

The V and J genes are TRBV19 and TRBJ2-7; 7 nucleotides line up with TRBD2. The CDR3 extends over 18 amino acids. Germline V gene lookup returns CDR1 LNHDA and CDR2 SQIVND (reference sequence). The ends lost 7 bases at V and 4 bases at J; junction bases unmatched: 22. CDR3 sequence (DNA): TGTGCCAGTACCTTTCAACCGTGCCTGGCGGGAGCGGAATACGAGCAGTACGTC. Its translation is CASTFQPCLAGAEYEQYV.

This clone came up once. The chain recombines TRBV7-4 with TRBJ2-3; D possibly corresponds to TRBD2 (7 bases). CDR1 is SGHVT, CDR2 SQSDAQ, per germline. Trimming removed 7 bases from V and 1 base from J, with 21 bases in between. This CDR3 region has 17 residues. The CDR3 is CASTPRGGGKGTDTQYF. The CDR3 nucleotides are TGTGCCAGCACCCCCCGGGGAGGGGGTAAAGGCACAGATACGCAGTATTTT. The whole variable domain, filled in from reference TRBV7-4 and TRBJ2-3, reads GAGVSQSPRYKVAKRGRDVALRCDSISGHVTLYWYRQTLGQGSEVLTYSQSDAQRDKSGRPSGRFSAERPERSVSTLKIQRTEQGDSAVYLCASTPRGGGKGTDTQYFGPGTRLTVL.